Listed below are T cell receptor beta chains from one sample, sequenced in a study of blood T cell repertoires in COVID-19. Generated by immunoSEQ multiplex PCR, the TCRdb table keeps only in-frame clones and is missing some. The top ten hold 3% to 4.5% of the sample, which has approximately 140,000 clones, 70% to 85% seen once. The sample comprised peripheral blood. These receptors were obtained from a man in his 60s with acute or convalescent COVID-19. CDR3s include the opening cysteine and the closing phenylalanine or tryptophan. D genes are given only for firm matches. Clone size, where shown, is once, few, many, or a class for clones that have expanded.

TRBV2	TRBJ1-5	.	.	CASSVLGQGTQPQHF	TGTGCCAGCAGTGTATTGGGCCAGGGCACCCAGCCCCAGCATTTT
TRBV9	TRBJ1-6	.	TRBD1	CASSAGQSSYNSPLHF	TGTGCCAGCAGCGCGGGACAGAGCTCCTATAATTCACCCCTCCACTTT
TRBV18	TRBJ2-2	few	.	CASSPQGPRGYRTGELFF	TGTGCCAGCTCACCACAGGGCCCCAGGGGTTACCGTACCGGGGAGCTGTTTTTT
TRBV3-1/TRBV3-2	TRBJ1-1	.	.	CASSSPDSGKSRAFF	TGTGCCAGCAGCAGTCCTGACAGCGGGAAGTCAAGGGCTTTCTTT
TRBV7-8	TRBJ2-5	few	TRBD1	CASRPPYRGATQYF	TGTGCCAGCAGGCCACCCTACAGGGGAGCGACCCAGTACTTC
TRBV4-1	TRBJ1-1	.	TRBD1	CASSRSTGRGAEAFF	TGCGCCAGCAGCCGCTCGACAGGGAGAGGCGCTGAAGCTTTCTTT
TRBV4-3	TRBJ2-1	.	.	CASSQELASRYNEQFF	TGCGCCAGCAGCCAAGAATTGGCTAGCAGGTACAATGAGCAGTTCTTC
TRBV30	TRBJ2-2	few	TRBD2	CAWSGGSGRKSGELFF	TGTGCCTGGAGCGGAGGTAGCGGGAGAAAAAGCGGGGAGCTGTTTTTT
TRBV5-4	TRBJ2-7	.	TRBD1	CASSRLTGAVYEQYF	TGTGCCAGCAGCCGATTGACAGGGGCTGTCTACGAGCAGTACTTC
TRBV18	TRBJ1-2	once	TRBD1	CASSLGQGVGGYTF	TGTGCCAGCTCTCTTGGACAGGGGGTCGGTGGCTACACCTTC
TRBV28	TRBJ1-4	once	TRBD1	CASKGAGEKLFF	TGTGCCAGCAAGGGGGCGGGGGAAAAACTGTTTTTT
TRBV27	TRBJ1-1	.	.	CASSTSGWNTEAFF	TGTGCCAGCAGTACCTCAGGTTGGAACACTGAAGCTTTCTTT
TRBV7-2	TRBJ2-3	.	TRBD2	CASGSGYGTDTQYF	TGTGCCAGCGGTAGCGGGTATGGGACCGATACGCAGTATTTT
TRBV19	TRBJ2-5	.	TRBD1	CASSQTGGETQYF	TGTGCCAGTAGTCAGACAGGGGGGGAGACCCAGTACTTC
TRBV2	TRBJ2-4	.	.	CASSASELAKNIQYF	TGTGCCAGCAGTGCTAGCGAACTAGCCAAAAACATTCAGTACTTC